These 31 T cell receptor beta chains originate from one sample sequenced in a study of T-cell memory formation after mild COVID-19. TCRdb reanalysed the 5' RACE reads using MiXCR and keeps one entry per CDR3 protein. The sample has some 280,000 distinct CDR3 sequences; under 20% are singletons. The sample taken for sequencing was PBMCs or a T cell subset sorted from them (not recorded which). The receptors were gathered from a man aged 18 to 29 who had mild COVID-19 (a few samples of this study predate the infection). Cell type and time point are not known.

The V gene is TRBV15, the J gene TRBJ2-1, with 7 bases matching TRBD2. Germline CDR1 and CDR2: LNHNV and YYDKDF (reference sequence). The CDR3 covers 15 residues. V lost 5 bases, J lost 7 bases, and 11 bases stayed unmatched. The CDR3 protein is CATSRRGGSDNEQFF. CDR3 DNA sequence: TGTGCCACCAGCCGCCGCGGGGGTTCCGATAATGAGCAGTTCTTC.

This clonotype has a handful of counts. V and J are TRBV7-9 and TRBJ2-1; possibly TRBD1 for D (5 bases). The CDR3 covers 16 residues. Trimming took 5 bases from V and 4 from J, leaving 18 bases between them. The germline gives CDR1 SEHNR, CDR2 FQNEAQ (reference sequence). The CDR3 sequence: CASSPSQGGSYNEQFF. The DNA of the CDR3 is TGTGCCAGCAGCCCCTCCCAGGGTGGGTCTTACAATGAGCAGTTCTTC. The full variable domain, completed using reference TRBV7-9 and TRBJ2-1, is DTGVSQNPRHKITKRGQNVTFRCDPISEHNRLYWYRQTLGQGPEFLTYFQNEAQLEKSRLLSDRFSAERPKGSFSTLEIQRTEQGDSAMYLCASSPSQGGSYNEQFFGPGTRLTVL.

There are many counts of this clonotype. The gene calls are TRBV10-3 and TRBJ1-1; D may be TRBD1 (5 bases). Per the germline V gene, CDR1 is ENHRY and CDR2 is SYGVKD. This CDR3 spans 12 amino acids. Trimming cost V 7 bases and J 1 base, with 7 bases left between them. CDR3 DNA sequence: TGTGCCATCAAAAGGGGGAACACTGAAGCTTTCTTT. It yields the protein CAIKRGNTEAFF.

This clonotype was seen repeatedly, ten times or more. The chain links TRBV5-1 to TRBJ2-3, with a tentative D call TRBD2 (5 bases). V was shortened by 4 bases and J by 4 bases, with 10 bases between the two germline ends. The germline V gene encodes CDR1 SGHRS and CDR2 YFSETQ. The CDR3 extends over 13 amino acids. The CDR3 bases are TGCGCCAGCAGCACTGAGGGATCAGATACGCAGTATTTT. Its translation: CASSTEGSDTQYF.

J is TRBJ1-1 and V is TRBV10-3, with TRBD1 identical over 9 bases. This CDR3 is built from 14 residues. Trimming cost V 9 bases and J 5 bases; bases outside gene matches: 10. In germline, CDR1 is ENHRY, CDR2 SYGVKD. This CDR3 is CAMMGQGSRTEAFF. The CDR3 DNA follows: TGTGCCATGATGGGACAGGGCAGTAGGACTGAAGCTTTCTTT.

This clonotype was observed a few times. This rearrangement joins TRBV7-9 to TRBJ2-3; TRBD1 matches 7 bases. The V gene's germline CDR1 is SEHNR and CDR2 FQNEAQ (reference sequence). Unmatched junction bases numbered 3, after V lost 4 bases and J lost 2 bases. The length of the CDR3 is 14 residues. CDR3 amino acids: CASSSTGATDTQYF. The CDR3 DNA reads TGTGCCAGCAGCTCCACAGGGGCCACAGATACGCAGTATTTT.

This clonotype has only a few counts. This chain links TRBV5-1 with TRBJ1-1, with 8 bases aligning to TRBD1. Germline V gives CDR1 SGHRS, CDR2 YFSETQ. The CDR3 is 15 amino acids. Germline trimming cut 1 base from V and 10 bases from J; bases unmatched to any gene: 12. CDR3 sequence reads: CASSLTGQEGRGAFF. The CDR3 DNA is TGCGCCAGCAGCTTGACGGGACAGGAGGGACGCGGAGCTTTCTTT.

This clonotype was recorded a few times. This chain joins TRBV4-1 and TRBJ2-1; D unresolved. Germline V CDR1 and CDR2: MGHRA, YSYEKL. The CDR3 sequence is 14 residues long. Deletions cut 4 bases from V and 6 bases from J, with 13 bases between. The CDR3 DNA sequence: TGCGCCAGCAGCCCTAGGGTTGGGTCCAATGAGCAGTTCTTC. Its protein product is CASSPRVGSNEQFF.

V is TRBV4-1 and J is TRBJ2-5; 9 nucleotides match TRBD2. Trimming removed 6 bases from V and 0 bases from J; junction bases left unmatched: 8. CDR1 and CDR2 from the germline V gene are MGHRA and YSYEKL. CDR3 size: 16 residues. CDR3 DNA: TGCGCCAGCAGACTCACTAGCGGGTACTACCAAGAGACCCAGTACTTC. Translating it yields CASRLTSGYYQETQYF.

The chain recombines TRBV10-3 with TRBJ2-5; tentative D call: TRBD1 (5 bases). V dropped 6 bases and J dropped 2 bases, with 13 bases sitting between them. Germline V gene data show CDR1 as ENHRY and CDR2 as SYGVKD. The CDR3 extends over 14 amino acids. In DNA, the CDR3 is TGTGCCATCAGCAGGGCGACCCTACAAGAGACCCAGTACTTC. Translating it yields CAISRATLQETQYF.

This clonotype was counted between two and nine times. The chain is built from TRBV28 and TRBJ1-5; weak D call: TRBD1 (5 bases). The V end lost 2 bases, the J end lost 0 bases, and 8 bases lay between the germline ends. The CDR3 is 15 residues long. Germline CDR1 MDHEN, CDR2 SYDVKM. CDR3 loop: CASSLGGYSNQPQHF. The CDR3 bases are TGTGCCAGCAGTTTAGGGGGTTATAGCAATCAGCCCCAGCATTTT.

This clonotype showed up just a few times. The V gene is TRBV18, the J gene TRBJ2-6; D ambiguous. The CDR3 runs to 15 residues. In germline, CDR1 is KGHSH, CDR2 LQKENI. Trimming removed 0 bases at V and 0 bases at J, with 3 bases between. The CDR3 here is CASSPPNSGANVLTF. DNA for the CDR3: TGTGCCAGCTCACCACCGAACTCTGGGGCCAACGTCCTGACTTTC.

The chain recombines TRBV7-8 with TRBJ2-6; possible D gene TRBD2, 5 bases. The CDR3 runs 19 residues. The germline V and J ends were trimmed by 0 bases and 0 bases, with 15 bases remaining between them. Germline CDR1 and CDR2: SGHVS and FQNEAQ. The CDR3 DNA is TGTGCCAGCAGCTTAGCGCTGGCAGCGGAATACTCTGGGGCCAACGTCCTGACTTTC. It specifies CASSLALAAEYSGANVLTF.

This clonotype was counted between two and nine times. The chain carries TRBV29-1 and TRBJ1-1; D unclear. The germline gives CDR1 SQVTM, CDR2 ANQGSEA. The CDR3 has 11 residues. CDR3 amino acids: CRGTVLGEAFF. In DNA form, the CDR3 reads TGCAGGGGAACCGTGCTGGGTGAAGCTTTCTTT.

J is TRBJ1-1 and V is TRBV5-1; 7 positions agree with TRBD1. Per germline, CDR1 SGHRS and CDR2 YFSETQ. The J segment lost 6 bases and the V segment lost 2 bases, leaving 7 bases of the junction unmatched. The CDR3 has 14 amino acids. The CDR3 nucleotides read TGCGCCAGCAGCTTTGACAGGGTAGAAGCTGAAGCTTTCTTT. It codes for CASSFDRVEAEAFF.

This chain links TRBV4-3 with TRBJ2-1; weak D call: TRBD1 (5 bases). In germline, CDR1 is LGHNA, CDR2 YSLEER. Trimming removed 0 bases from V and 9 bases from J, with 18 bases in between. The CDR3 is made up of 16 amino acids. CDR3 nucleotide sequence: TGCGCCAGCAGCCAAGAAGGGGCGCCCCCGAGTAGTGAGCAGTTCTTC. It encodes CASSQEGAPPSSEQFF.

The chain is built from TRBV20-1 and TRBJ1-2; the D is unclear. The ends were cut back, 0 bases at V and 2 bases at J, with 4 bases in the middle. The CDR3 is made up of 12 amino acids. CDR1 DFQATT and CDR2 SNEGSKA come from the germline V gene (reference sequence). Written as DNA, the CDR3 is TGCAGTGCTAGAGAGAGGAACTATGGCTACACCTTC. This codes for CSARERNYGYTF.

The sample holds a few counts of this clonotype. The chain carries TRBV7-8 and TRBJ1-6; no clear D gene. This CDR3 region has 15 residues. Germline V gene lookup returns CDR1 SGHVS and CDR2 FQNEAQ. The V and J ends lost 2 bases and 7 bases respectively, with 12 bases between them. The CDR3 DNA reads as TGTGCCAGCAGCTTACGTCTAGGGAGGAATTCACCCCTCCACTTT. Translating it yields CASSLRLGRNSPLHF.

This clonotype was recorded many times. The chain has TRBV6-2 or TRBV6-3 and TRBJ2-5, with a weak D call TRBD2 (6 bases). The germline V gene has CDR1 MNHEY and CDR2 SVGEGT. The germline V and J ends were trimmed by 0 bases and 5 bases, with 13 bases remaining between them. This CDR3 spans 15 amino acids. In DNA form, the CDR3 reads TGTGCCAGCAGTTACTCAGGCGGGACGGGGGAGACCCAGTACTTC. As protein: CASSYSGGTGETQYF.

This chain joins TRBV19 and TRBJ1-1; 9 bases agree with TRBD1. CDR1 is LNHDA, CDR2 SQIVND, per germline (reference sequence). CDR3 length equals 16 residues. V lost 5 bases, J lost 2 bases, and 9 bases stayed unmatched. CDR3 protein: CASSPGQGLINTEAFF. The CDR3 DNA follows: TGTGCCAGTAGTCCGGGACAGGGCTTGATCAACACTGAAGCTTTCTTT.

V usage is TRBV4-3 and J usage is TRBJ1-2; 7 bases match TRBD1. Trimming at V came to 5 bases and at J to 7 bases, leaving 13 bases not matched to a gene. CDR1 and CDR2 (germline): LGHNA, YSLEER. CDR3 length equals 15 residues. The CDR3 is CASSYQGGNVRGYTF. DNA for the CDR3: TGCGCCAGCAGCTACCAGGGGGGCAACGTTCGTGGCTACACCTTC.

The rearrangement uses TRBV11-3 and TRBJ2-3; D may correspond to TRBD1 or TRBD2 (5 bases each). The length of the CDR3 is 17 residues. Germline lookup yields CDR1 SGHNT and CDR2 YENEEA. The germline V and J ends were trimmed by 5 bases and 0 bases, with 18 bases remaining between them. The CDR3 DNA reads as TGTGCCAGCAGCGAAGCCGGGACGGACCGTAGCACAGATACGCAGTATTTT. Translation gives CASSEAGTDRSTDTQYF.

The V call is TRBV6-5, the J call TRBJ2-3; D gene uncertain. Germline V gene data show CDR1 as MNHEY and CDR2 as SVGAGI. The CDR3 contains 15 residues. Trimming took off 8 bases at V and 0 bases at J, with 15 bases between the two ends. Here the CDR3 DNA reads TGTGCCAGCTCTTTGCTAGGTACTAGCACAGATACGCAGTATTTT. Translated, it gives CASSLLGTSTDTQYF.

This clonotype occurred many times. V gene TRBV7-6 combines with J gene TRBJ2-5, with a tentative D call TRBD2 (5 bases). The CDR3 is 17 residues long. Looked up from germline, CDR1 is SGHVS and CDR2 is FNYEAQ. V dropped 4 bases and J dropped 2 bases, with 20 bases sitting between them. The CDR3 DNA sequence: TGTGCCAGCAGCTCACCCAGAGCCTCGGGGATGCAAGAGACCCAGTACTTC. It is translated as CASSSPRASGMQETQYF.

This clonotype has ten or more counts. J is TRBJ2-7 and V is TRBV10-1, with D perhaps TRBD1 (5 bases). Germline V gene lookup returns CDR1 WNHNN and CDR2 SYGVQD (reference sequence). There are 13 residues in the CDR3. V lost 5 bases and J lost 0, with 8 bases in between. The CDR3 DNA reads TGCGCCAGCAGTCCAGGGAACTCCTACGAGCAGTACTTC. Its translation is CASSPGNSYEQYF.

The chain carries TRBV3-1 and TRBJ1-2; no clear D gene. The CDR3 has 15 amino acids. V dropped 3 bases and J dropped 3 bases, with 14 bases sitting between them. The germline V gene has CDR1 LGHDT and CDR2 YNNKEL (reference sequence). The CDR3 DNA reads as TGTGCCAGCAGCCATATCGACACCTTATACTATGGCTACACCTTC. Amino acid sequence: CASSHIDTLYYGYTF.

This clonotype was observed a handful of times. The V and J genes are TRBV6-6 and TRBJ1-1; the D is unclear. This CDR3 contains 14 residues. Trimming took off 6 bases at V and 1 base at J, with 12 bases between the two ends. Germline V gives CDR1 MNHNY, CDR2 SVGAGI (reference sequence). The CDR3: CASSPRSANTEAFF. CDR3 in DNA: TGTGCCAGCAGCCCAAGGTCGGCGAACACTGAAGCTTTCTTT.

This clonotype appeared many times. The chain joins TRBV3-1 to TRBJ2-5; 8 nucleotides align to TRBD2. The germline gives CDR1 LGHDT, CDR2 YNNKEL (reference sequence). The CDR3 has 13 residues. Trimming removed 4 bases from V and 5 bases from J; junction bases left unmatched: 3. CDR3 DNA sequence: TGTGCCAGCAGCCTTCGACTAGCGGAGACCCAGTACTTC. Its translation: CASSLRLAETQYF.

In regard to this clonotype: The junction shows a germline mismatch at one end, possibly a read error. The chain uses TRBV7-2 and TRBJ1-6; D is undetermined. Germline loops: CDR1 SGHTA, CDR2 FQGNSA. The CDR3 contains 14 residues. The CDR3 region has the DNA TGTGCCAGCAGCCCCCGCAGCCTTAATTCACCCATCCACTTT. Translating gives CASSPRSLNSPIHF.

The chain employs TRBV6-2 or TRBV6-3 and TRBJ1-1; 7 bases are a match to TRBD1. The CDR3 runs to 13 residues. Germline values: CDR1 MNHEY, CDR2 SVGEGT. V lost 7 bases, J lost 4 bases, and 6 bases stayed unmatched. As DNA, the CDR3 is TGTGCCAGCATAAAGGCAGGGGGCACTGAAGCTTTCTTT. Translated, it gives CASIKAGGTEAFF.

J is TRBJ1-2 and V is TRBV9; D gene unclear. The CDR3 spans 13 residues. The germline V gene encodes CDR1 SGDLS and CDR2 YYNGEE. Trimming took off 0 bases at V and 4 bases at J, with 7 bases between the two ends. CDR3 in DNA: TGTGCCAGCAGCGTAGGGACCCTCTATGGCTACACCTTC. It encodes CASSVGTLYGYTF.